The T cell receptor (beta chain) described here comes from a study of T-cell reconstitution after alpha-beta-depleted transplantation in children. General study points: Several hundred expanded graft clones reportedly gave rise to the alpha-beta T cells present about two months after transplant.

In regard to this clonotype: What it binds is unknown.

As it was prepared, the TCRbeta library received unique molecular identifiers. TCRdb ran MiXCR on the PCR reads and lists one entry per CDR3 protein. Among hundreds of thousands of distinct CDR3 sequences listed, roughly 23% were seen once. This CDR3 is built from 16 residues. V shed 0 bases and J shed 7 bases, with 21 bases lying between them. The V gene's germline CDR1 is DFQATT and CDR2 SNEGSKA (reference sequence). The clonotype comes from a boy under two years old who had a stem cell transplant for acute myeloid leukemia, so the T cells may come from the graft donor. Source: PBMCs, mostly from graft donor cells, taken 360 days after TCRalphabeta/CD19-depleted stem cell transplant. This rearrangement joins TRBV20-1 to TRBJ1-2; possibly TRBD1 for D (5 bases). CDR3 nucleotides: TGCAGTGCTAGAGATATCCGGGACGGGGGGAAACTTGGCTACACCTTC. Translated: CSARDIRDGGKLGYTF.